The next 23 T cell receptor beta chains were all read from a single sample in a study of molecular identifiers for immune sequencing clone quantification. MiXCR, run by TCRdb on the PCR reads, gives a single entry per CDR3 protein. The sample consists of approximately 59,000 distinct CDR3 sequences, less than 20% of them appearing once. Sequenced input: naive CD8+ T cells from blood, with Jurkat cell RNA spiked in. Documented subset: FACS-sorted CD8+CD4-CCR7+CD45RA+ naive T cells. The source of these receptors is a human donor in good health. Some libraries in this study had Jurkat cell RNA spiked in.

This clonotype was found many times. The CDR3 bases are TGTGCCACCAGAGGGACATCCAGCACAGATACGCAGTATTTT. It codes for CATRGTSSTDTQYF. V is TRBV24-1 and J is TRBJ2-3; TRBD1 is a possible D gene (6 bases). Trimming left V 7 bases short and J 0 bases short, with 10 bases between. Per germline, CDR1 KGHDR and CDR2 SFDVKD. This CDR3 contains 14 residues.

This clonotype was detected many times. The rearrangement joins TRBV20-1 to TRBJ2-1; 13 bases are a match to TRBD2. CDR3 length: 17 residues. Germline V gene lookup returns CDR1 DFQATT and CDR2 SNEGSKA (reference sequence). The V gene end was trimmed by 0 bases and the J gene end by 4 bases; junction bases not matched to a gene: 6. CDR3: CSARDVLAGGVYNEQFF. DNA of the CDR3: TGCAGTGCTAGAGATGTACTAGCGGGAGGGGTTTACAATGAGCAGTTCTTC.

This clonotype was counted only a few times. The V and J genes are TRBV20-1 and TRBJ1-1; D not certain. V lost 6 bases and J lost 0, with 11 bases in between. The CDR3 spans 13 residues. Germline values: CDR1 DFQATT, CDR2 SNEGSKA (reference sequence). The CDR3 protein is CSAPDGLNTEAFF. The CDR3 bases are TGCAGTGCCCCCGACGGACTGAACACTGAAGCTTTCTTT.

This clonotype was found many times. V usage is TRBV27 and J usage is TRBJ1-1; tentative D call: TRBD1 (6 bases). This CDR3 comprises 14 residues. The V and J ends lost 1 base and 5 bases respectively, with 11 bases between them. The germline CDR1 and CDR2 sequences are MNHEY and SMNVEV (reference sequence). The CDR3 region has the DNA TGTGCCAGCAGTTTATTGGGGGCTGGGACTGAAGCTTTCTTT. Its translation is CASSLLGAGTEAFF.

Remarks on this clonotype: A much larger clone sits a single nucleotide away, making a read error possible. The chain combines TRBV7-2 with TRBJ2-1; no definite D call. Germline lookup yields CDR1 SGHTA and CDR2 FQGNSA. CDR3 length: 12 residues. This CDR3 is CASSLDQNEQSF. CDR3 DNA: TGTGCCAGCAGCTTAGACCAAAATGAGCAGTCCTTC.

This clonotype was counted ten times or more. The chain's CDR3 is CAVRAGVGLTGPDTQYF. CDR3 DNA: TGTGCCGTGCGCGCGGGCGTGGGACTAACTGGACCAGATACGCAGTATTTT. The rearrangement uses TRBV28 and TRBJ2-3; TRBD2 matches at 7 bases. The V and J ends lost 11 bases and 4 bases, in that order; junction bases with no gene match: 21. The CDR3 runs to 17 residues. Germline CDR1 reads MDHEN; CDR2 reads SYDVKM.

This clonotype appeared many times. J is TRBJ1-5 and V is TRBV4-1; possible D gene TRBD1, 6 bases. The CDR3 totals 15 residues. Germline CDR1 reads MGHRA; CDR2 reads YSYEKL. Trimming removed 2 bases from V and 2 bases from J, with 10 bases in between. The CDR3 here is CASSQRGAGNQPQHF. The CDR3 DNA reads as TGCGCCAGCAGCCAACGGGGGGCTGGCAATCAGCCCCAGCATTTT.

Details on this clonotype: This may arise from a read error, as a much more abundant clone is one base away. The chain recombines TRBV27 with TRBJ2-7; possibly TRBD2 for D (5 bases). The CDR3 runs to 14 residues. Trimming removed 2 bases at V and 4 bases at J, with 12 bases between. Germline CDR1 and CDR2: MNHEY and SMNVEV (reference sequence). Here the CDR3 reads CASSLRRGSYEQYF. The CDR3 nucleotides are TGTGCCAGCAGTTTAAGACGGGGTTCTTACGAGCAGTACTTC.

This clonotype appeared many times. The rearrangement links TRBV7-6 to TRBJ2-3, with TRBD1 as a possible D gene (5 bases). Trimming took 3 bases from V and 0 from J, leaving 10 bases between them. In germline, CDR1 is SGHVS, CDR2 FNYEAQ. The CDR3 totals 15 residues. CDR3 sequence: CASSLAGLSTDTQYF. Here the CDR3 DNA reads TGTGCCAGCAGCTTGGCAGGGTTAAGCACAGATACGCAGTATTTT.

This clonotype was recorded at least ten times. The chain employs TRBV6-2 or TRBV6-3 and TRBJ2-7; D uncertain. The germline CDR1 and CDR2 sequences are MNHEY and SVGEGT. The CDR3 is 12 amino acids. Trimming took off 5 bases at V and 6 bases at J, with 11 bases between the two ends. In DNA form, the CDR3 reads TGTGCCAGCAGTCCCCCCTGGCGCGAGCAGTACTTC. It codes for CASSPPWREQYF.

This clonotype was counted ten times or more. The chain has TRBV11-3 and TRBJ2-1, with D perhaps given as TRBD1 or TRBD2 (6 bases each). The CDR3 totals 19 residues. Germline V gene data show CDR1 as SGHNT and CDR2 as YENEEA. The V end was cut by 1 base, the J end by 0 bases, with 19 bases between. In DNA, the CDR3 is TGTGCCAGCAGCTTAGGTGTGGGGGGCCTGCTTAGCTCCTACAATGAGCAGTTCTTC. Translated, it gives CASSLGVGGLLSSYNEQFF.

J is TRBJ1-2 and V is TRBV11-2; maybe TRBD1 (5 bases). Trimming took off 5 bases at V and 4 bases at J, with 8 bases between the two ends. Germline V lookup: CDR1 SGHAT, CDR2 FQNNGV. The CDR3 loop spans 12 amino acids. Here the CDR3 DNA reads TGTGCCAGCAGCACAGGAGTCTATGGCTACACCTTC. This gives the protein CASSTGVYGYTF.

This clonotype was picked up many times. The J gene is TRBJ2-3, the V gene TRBV7-8; 12 nucleotides agree with TRBD2. CDR1 and CDR2 (germline): SGHVS, FQNEAQ. The J segment lost 5 bases and the V segment lost 2 bases, leaving 8 bases of the junction unmatched. The CDR3 is 17 residues long. The CDR3 reads CASSLRLAGVEGDTQYF. The CDR3 region has the DNA TGTGCCAGCAGCTTAAGACTAGCGGGAGTCGAGGGAGATACGCAGTATTTT.

The table lists this clonotype with a few counts. The V gene is TRBV20-1, the J gene TRBJ2-1; D not certain. The CDR3 is 14 residues long. V lost 3 bases to trimming and J lost 0 bases, with 9 bases between them. Germline assignment: CDR1 DFQATT and CDR2 SNEGSKA (reference sequence). This CDR3 reads CSASLPSSYNEQFF. The CDR3 DNA is TGCAGTGCTAGTCTCCCGAGCTCCTACAATGAGCAGTTCTTC.

This clonotype was seen ten or more times. The chain joins TRBV7-6 to TRBJ2-6, with D possibly being TRBD2 (5 bases). Germline V gene data show CDR1 as SGHVS and CDR2 as FNYEAQ. This CDR3 has 20 amino acids. V was shortened by 0 bases and J by 0 bases, with 18 bases between the two germline ends. The CDR3 reads CASSLAPGSALGSGANVLTF. In DNA, the CDR3 is TGTGCCAGCAGCTTAGCACCGGGGTCCGCTCTTGGCTCTGGGGCCAACGTCCTGACTTTC.

The count of this clonotype is one. V gene TRBV27 combines with J gene TRBJ2-1; tentative D call: TRBD2 (6 bases). Germline assignment: CDR1 MNHEY and CDR2 SMNVEV (reference sequence). With 8 bases removed from V and 7 bases from J, the gap between germline ends came to 21 bases. CDR3 size: 15 residues. The CDR3 sequence is CASGLLATNLNEQFF. CDR3 bases: TGTGCCAGCGGCTTACTAGCTACGAATTTAAATGAGCAGTTCTTC.

This clonotype has only one observation. Given a much more abundant clone one base away, this may be a read error. The CDR3 ends on some other residue instead of the conserved phenylalanine or tryptophan, so this is likely a read error. The CDR3 sequence: CASSHENYHEQFL. DNA for the CDR3: TGTGCCAGCAGTCACGAGAACTATCATGAGCAGTTCCTC. The chain carries TRBV6-5 and TRBJ2-1; D not resolved. Per the germline V gene, CDR1 is MNHEY and CDR2 is SVGAGI. The CDR3 runs 13 residues. Trimming stripped 5 bases from V and 8 bases from J, with 13 bases between.

For this clonotype: A much larger clone differs from this one at a single base, so this may be a read error. V and J are TRBV3-1 and TRBJ2-5; 8 bases line up with TRBD2. The trim removed 4 bases at V and 5 bases at J, leaving 18 bases unmatched. This CDR3 is built from 18 residues. CDR1 and CDR2 from the germline V gene are LGHDT and YNNKEL (reference sequence). The DNA of the CDR3 is TGTGCCAGCAGCCGAGACACGGGAGGGCCTCGTCGCCTCGAGACCCAGTACTTC. Its protein is CASSRDTGGPRRLETQYF.

This clonotype came up many times. The chain joins TRBV7-3 to TRBJ2-3; D might be TRBD1 (6 bases). The ends were cut back, 6 bases at V and 0 bases at J, with 16 bases in the middle. Germline lookup yields CDR1 SGHTA and CDR2 FQGTGA. The CDR3 spans 16 residues. The CDR3 spells CASSLDRSTSTDTQYF. The CDR3 DNA reads TGTGCCAGCAGTTTGGACAGAAGTACTAGCACAGATACGCAGTATTTT.

This clonotype was seen repeatedly, ten times or more. V is TRBV5-4 and J is TRBJ2-6; D possibly corresponds to TRBD2 (6 bases). Per the germline V gene, CDR1 is SGHNT and CDR2 is YYREEE (reference sequence). Trimming stripped 4 bases from V and 4 bases from J, with 12 bases between. The CDR3 extends over 15 amino acids. The CDR3 loop reads CASSTEGLGANVLTF. DNA of the CDR3: TGTGCCAGCAGCACGGAGGGCTTGGGGGCCAACGTCCTGACTTTC. The full variable domain, its missing parts supplied by reference TRBV5-4 and TRBJ2-6, is ETGVTQSPTHLIKTRGQQVTLRCSSQSGHNTVSWYQQALGQGPQFIFQYYREEENGRGNFPPRFSGLQFPNYSSELNVNALELDDSALYLCASSTEGLGANVLTFGAGSRLTVL.

This clonotype was seen many times. The CDR3 region has the DNA TGCGCCAGCAGTAACCGGGACCAAGAGACCCAGTACTTC. This encodes CASSNRDQETQYF. The V gene is TRBV10-1, the J gene TRBJ2-5; no clear D. The V gene lost 5 bases and the J gene lost 0 bases, with 7 bases spanning the gap. Germline CDR1 reads WNHNN; CDR2 reads SYGVQD (reference sequence). The length of the CDR3 is 13 residues.

At least ten counts were recorded for this clonotype. The chain couples TRBV16 to TRBJ1-2; D is possibly TRBD1 (5 bases). This CDR3 has 15 amino acids. Germline CDR1 reads KGHSY; CDR2 reads FQNENV. Trimming took off 3 bases at V and 4 bases at J, with 15 bases between the two ends. The CDR3 here is CASSQVSEGFYGYTF. Here the CDR3 DNA reads TGTGCCAGCAGCCAGGTTTCGGAGGGGTTCTATGGCTACACCTTC. The variable domain in full, with the rest retrieved from reference TRBV16 and TRBJ1-2, is GEEVAQTPKHLVRGEGQKAKLYCAPIKGHSYVFWYQQVLKNEFKFLISFQNENVFDETGMPKERFSAKCLPNSPCSLEIQATKLEDSAVYFCASSQVSEGFYGYTFGSGTRLTVV.

The V call is TRBV2, the J call TRBJ2-1; 11 nucleotides match TRBD2. With V trimmed by 7 bases and J by 5 bases, 10 bases remained unmatched. This CDR3 contains 16 residues. Germline V gives CDR1 SNHLY, CDR2 FYNNEI. The chain's CDR3 is CASTYLAGGTNNEQFF. CDR3 in DNA: TGTGCCAGCACATACCTAGCGGGAGGTACCAACAATGAGCAGTTCTTC.